This TCR beta chain is drawn from a study of long-term antiretroviral therapy in people with HIV (dated by TCRdb to 2022 to 2024). Describing the broader study: The earliest samples were collected roughly a decade before the 2015 WHO recommendation for immediate ART, at a time when ART was usually postponed until CD4 counts fell. A retrospective serial study tested whether ART initiation and durable HIV suppression were associated with changes in peripheral blood TRB repertoire composition and diversity. From some 27 adults with confirmed HIV infection, the cohort provided roughly 200 cryopreserved PBMC samples, gathered serially across a mean of approximately six years (range 1-12). About 40% of the 30 participants with HIV were female. No cross-contamination during QIAcube processing was shown when test extractions of a monoclonal T-cell line were performed alongside about 30 polyclonal samples.

Points on this clone: No antigen is known for it. Per-nucleotide qualities are absent, and no much larger clonotype sits a single base away.

Paper-wide results and their limitations: Inferences about post-ART repertoire changes were limited because no data were available on ART adherence, viral resistance or therapy changes. Since PBMC availability was limited, sequencing covered only the TCR beta chain, with no alpha chain pairing. HIV repertoires had narrower CDR3 length ranges than controls, and the network structure suggested an antigen-experienced repertoire that shifted only slightly toward naive after ART. A significant increase in TRB diversity was found to be associated with ART initiation, although TRB diversity was observed to remain significantly below that of transplant donor controls even after long-term ART. The samples span the years 2004 to 2017, and the ART regimens used may be less effective than current regimens. At every time point, the repertoire was dominated by expanded TRB clones first identified before ART initiation, although this dominance fluctuated and, in many PLHIV, declined after ART. Because pre-ART samples had limited cell numbers, profiling was done on unsorted PBMC rather than on sorted CD4+ and CD8+ T cells.

Sequencing of the TRB variable region was done with the immunoSEQ hsTCRB v3.0 assay at survey level resolution. TRB sequencing targeted a depth of roughly 35,000-55,000 T-cell genomes per sample. TRB libraries were pooled and sequenced on an Illumina MiSeq using a v3 150-cycle kit. Per the authors' processing: Repertoire analysis was performed in R inside a reproducible Nextflow workflow that covered QC, data transformation and analysis. LymphoSeq2, an R package for AIRR-Seq data exploration, was used to implement custom analyses. A few samples that produced fewer than 5000 total TRB sequences were removed, so 180 or so HIV repertoires were analyzed. Among the 190 or so HIV repertoires that were kept, some 60 were collected before ART initiation and some 130 were collected after ART initiation. Repertoires were downsampled to 5000 TRB nucleotide sequences, and summary statistics were averaged over 100 downsampling iterations. TRB sequences were retained for analysis only if CDR3 regions of at least seven amino acids were present. Diversity was measured with a Shannon entropy-derived clonality score and the Gini coefficient. Repertoire networks linked the top 5000 CDR3 amino acid sequences whenever two sequences differed by an edit distance of one. For TRB CDR3 amino acid sequences, antigen specificity groups and MHC restriction were predicted with GLIPH2. CDR3 amino acid sequences were matched against VDJdb and McPAS-TCR to flag known CMV, EBV, HIV or tissue antigen associations. Pre-ART, post-ART and control groups were compared with Wilcoxon signed-rank tests and Holm-Bonferroni correction. Held by TCRdb, this immuneACCESS table contains in-frame sequences only and omits some clones. Under half of the omission traces to an unresolved V gene where checked; the cause of the rest is unknown. The D gene and trimming were derived from the DNA, and the V and J assignments and clone size from that table. This sample is represented by about 39,000 clones; less than 90% of them were singletons. Jointly, the top ten make up roughly 4% of the sample.

Trimming at the junction amounts to 1 base on V and 7 bases on J, and the germline ends lie 11 bases apart. CDR1 and CDR2, per the germline V gene, are SGHRS and YFSETQ. Including cysteine and phenylalanine, the CDR3 has 14 amino acids. Only the CDR3 region is kept as DNA, spanning 42 bases read in frame from base 1. Inclusion was restricted to participants for whom at least one PBMC sample before ART initiation and at least two post-ART samples were available. All participants with HIV were treated in the United States of America. Before DNA extraction, cryopreserved samples containing about 0.9-10 million PBMC were thawed and washed. At the time of the earliest PBMC sample for each participant with HIV, ages ranged from 23 to 54 years. PBMC samples were contributed by each participant from 1-4 timepoints before ART initiation and 2-8 timepoints after ART initiation, with a median of 7 samples. For every participant, serial HIV viral load, CD4+ T-cell count, ART history and demographic data were obtained. Using a Qiagen kit on a QIAcube, genomic DNA was extracted from unsorted PBMC, with samples processed in batches of 12.

The chain couples TRBV5-1 to TRBJ1-4; TRBD1 is possibly the D segment (5 matching bases). The receptor was derived from a woman in her 50s with HIV. The sequenced sample was unsorted PBMCs, obtained 1.2 years after starting antiretroviral therapy. At the DNA level, the sequence is TGCGCCAGCAGCTTGAGGCAGGGAGGTGAAAAACTGTTTTTT. This yields the protein CASSLRQGGEKLFF.